These T cell receptor beta chains were read from a single sample in a study of shared clonotypes between healthy human individuals. Sequencing was performed with immunoSEQ multiplex PCR; in TCRdb, only in-frame clones are kept and a portion is missing. The data hold around 2,000,000 clones, with 85% to 95% observed a single time. Sequencing used naive CD4+ T cells sorted from blood. Receptors originate from a man younger than 35 in good health. Each CDR3 is given with its conserved first and last residue. Each record gives: J gene, clone size, V gene, D gene, CDR3 DNA, CDR3 protein. A D gene is named only where the DNA matches it firmly. Rows give clone size only sometimes, using once, few, many, or a class for an expanded clone.

j_call: TRBJ2-5; clone_size: -; v_call: TRBV25-1; d_call: TRBD1; cdr3_nt: TGTGCCAGCAGTGAGGACAGGCAACAAGAGACCCAGTACTTC; cdr3_aa: CASSEDRQQETQYF
j_call: TRBJ2-7; clone_size: -; v_call: TRBV2; d_call: -; cdr3_nt: TGTGCCAGCAGTTCTCACGACGAGCAGTACTTC; cdr3_aa: CASSSHDEQYF
j_call: TRBJ2-1; clone_size: -; v_call: TRBV7-2; d_call: -; cdr3_nt: TGTGCCAGCAGCCTTAGCCTAGAGCAGTTCTTC; cdr3_aa: CASSLSLEQFF
j_call: TRBJ2-1; clone_size: once; v_call: TRBV14; d_call: TRBD1; cdr3_nt: TGTGCCAGCAGGGATTCCGGGACAGGGGGTCTCAATGAGCAGTTCTTC; cdr3_aa: CASRDSGTGGLNEQFF
j_call: TRBJ2-3; clone_size: -; v_call: TRBV9; d_call: -; cdr3_nt: TGTGCCAGCAGCGTAGGGAGAGGGGGTACCGCAGATACGCAGTATTTT; cdr3_aa: CASSVGRGGTADTQYF
j_call: TRBJ1-4; clone_size: -; v_call: TRBV11-2; d_call: TRBD1; cdr3_nt: TGTGCCAGCAGCTTAGAGGGGACAGGGGATGAAAAACTGTTTTTT; cdr3_aa: CASSLEGTGDEKLFF
j_call: TRBJ1-4; clone_size: once; v_call: TRBV19; d_call: -; cdr3_nt: TGTGCCAGTAAAGAAAGTCCCCGGGGGGCTGCAACTAATGAAAAACTGTTTTTT; cdr3_aa: CASKESPRGAATNEKLFF
j_call: TRBJ2-3; clone_size: -; v_call: TRBV7-8; d_call: -; cdr3_nt: TGTGCCAGCAGCTTACCAGGGGCTGATACGCAGTATTTT; cdr3_aa: CASSLPGADTQYF
j_call: TRBJ2-2; clone_size: -; v_call: TRBV10-2; d_call: TRBD2; cdr3_nt: TGCGCCAGCAGTGGTTTCGGGGCGGGGGACACCGGGGAGCTGTTTTTT; cdr3_aa: CASSGFGAGDTGELFF
j_call: TRBJ2-7; clone_size: -; v_call: TRBV7-9; d_call: -; cdr3_nt: TGTGCCAGCAGCCCGACTACCTACGAGCAGTACTTC; cdr3_aa: CASSPTTYEQYF
j_call: TRBJ1-6; clone_size: -; v_call: TRBV6-6; d_call: TRBD1; cdr3_nt: TGTGCCAGCAGTACCCGTGGACAGGCGGAGGGGGCCCTCCACTTT; cdr3_aa: CASSTRGQAEGALHF
j_call: TRBJ1-1; clone_size: -; v_call: TRBV5-1; d_call: TRBD1; cdr3_nt: TGCGCCAGCAGCGCCGGGACAGGGGTGAACACTGAAGCTTTCTTT; cdr3_aa: CASSAGTGVNTEAFF
j_call: TRBJ2-3; clone_size: -; v_call: TRBV4-2; d_call: TRBD2; cdr3_nt: TGTGCCAGCAGCCAGGGGACTAGCGGAGTGCAGGGGGATACGCAGTATTTT; cdr3_aa: CASSQGTSGVQGDTQYF
j_call: TRBJ1-1; clone_size: once; v_call: TRBV30; d_call: TRBD1; cdr3_nt: TGTGCCTGGAGTCGACGACCAGGACAGGGGGGATCGAACACTGAAGCTTTCTTT; cdr3_aa: CAWSRRPGQGGSNTEAFF
j_call: TRBJ1-5; clone_size: -; v_call: TRBV23-1; d_call: -; cdr3_nt: TGCGCCAGCAGTAAGAGACAAGCGTGCCGAGTTAGCAATCAGCCCCAGCATTTT; cdr3_aa: CASSKRQACRVSNQPQHF
j_call: TRBJ1-5; clone_size: -; v_call: TRBV30; d_call: TRBD1; cdr3_nt: TGTGCCTGGAGTGCAGGGGGGGCGTTTCAGCCCCAGCATTTT; cdr3_aa: CAWSAGGAFQPQHF
j_call: TRBJ2-3; clone_size: -; v_call: TRBV7-6; d_call: TRBD2; cdr3_nt: TGTGCCAGCAGCTTAGCTAGGCGGGGGACAGATACGCAGTATTTT; cdr3_aa: CASSLARRGTDTQYF
j_call: TRBJ1-6; clone_size: -; v_call: TRBV30; d_call: -; cdr3_nt: TGTGCCTTCACGACAGAATATAATTCACCCCTCCACTTT; cdr3_aa: CAFTTEYNSPLHF
j_call: TRBJ2-5; clone_size: -; v_call: TRBV9; d_call: -; cdr3_nt: TGTGCCAGCAGCGTAGTAGGGGAGACCCAGTACTTC; cdr3_aa: CASSVVGETQYF
j_call: TRBJ2-7; clone_size: once; v_call: TRBV10-3; d_call: -; cdr3_nt: TGTGCCATCAACCCGGGACTGGTATCCTACGAGCAGTACTTC; cdr3_aa: CAINPGLVSYEQYF